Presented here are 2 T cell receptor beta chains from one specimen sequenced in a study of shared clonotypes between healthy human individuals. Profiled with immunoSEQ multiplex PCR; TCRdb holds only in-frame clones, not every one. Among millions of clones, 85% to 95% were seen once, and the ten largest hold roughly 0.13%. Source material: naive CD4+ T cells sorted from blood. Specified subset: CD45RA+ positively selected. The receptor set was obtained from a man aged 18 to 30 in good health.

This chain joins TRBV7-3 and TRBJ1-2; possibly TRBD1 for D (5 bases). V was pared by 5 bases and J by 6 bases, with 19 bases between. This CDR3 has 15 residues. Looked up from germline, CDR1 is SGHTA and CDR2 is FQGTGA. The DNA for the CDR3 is TGTGCCAGCAGCCACTCTCACGGGACTCAGGATGGCTACACCTTC. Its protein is CASSHSHGTQDGYTF.

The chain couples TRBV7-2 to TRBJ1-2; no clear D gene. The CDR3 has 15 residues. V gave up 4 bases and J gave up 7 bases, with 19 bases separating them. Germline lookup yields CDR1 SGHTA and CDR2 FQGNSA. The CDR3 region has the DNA TGTGCCAGCAGCTCATTTAGGGAAACTTCAGGTGGCTACACCTTC. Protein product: CASSSFRETSGGYTF. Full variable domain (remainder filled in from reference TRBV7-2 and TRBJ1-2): GAGVSQSPSNKVTEKGKDVELRCDPISGHTALYWYRQSLGQGLEFLIYFQGNSAPDKSGLPSDRFSAERTGGSVSTLTIQRTQQEDSAVYLCASSSFRETSGGYTFGSGTRLTVV.